This T cell receptor beta chain was sequenced for a study of Tregs in tolerant kidney transplant recipients. General study points: This study did not directly address biological reproducibility. Validation in larger populations is needed because few patients were studied.

The table came from immunoSEQ multiplex PCR; TCRdb's copy has only in-frame clones and leaves some out. The sample lists about 240,000 clones, 80% to 85% occurring once. Trimming took off 5 bases at V and 3 bases at J, with 11 bases between the two ends. Per the germline V gene, CDR1 is LNHNV and CDR2 is YYDKDF (reference sequence). The CDR3 covers 15 residues. Unstimulated Tregs (CD4+CD25+CD127-) and CD4+CD25- non-Tregs were sorted from PBMCs. Concerning this clone itself: Its antigen remains unidentified.

This sequence was found in a human donor in good health. Sequencing was performed on CD4+ T cells from blood. The chain joins TRBV15 to TRBJ2-6; no reliable D call. The DNA of the CDR3 is TGTGCCACCAGCGGCGCCGCGGTTGGGGCCAACGTCCTGACTTTC. This gives the protein CATSGAAVGANVLTF.